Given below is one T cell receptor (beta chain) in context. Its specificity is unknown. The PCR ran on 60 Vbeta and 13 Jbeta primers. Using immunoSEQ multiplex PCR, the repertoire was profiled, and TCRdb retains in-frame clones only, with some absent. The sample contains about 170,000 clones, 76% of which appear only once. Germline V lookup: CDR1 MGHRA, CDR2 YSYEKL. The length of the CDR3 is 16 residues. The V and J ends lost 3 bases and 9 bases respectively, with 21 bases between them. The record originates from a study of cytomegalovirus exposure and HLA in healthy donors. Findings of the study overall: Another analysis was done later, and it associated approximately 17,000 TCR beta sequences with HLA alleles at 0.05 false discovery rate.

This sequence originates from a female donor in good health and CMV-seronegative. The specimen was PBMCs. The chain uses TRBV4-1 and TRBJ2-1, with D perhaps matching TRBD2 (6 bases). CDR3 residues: CASSQTLASRSSEQFF. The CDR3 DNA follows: TGCGCCAGCAGCCAGACACTAGCAAGTCGTTCTAGTGAGCAGTTCTTC.